Presented here are 20 T cell receptor beta chains from one specimen sequenced in a study of neoadjuvant nivolumab and ipilimumab in lung cancer. The repertoire was sequenced with immunoSEQ multiplex PCR; TCRdb's copy has only in-frame clones and lacks some. The table has 20,000 to 25,000 clones, roughly 84% seen once. This specimen consisted of peripheral blood, obtained before neoadjuvant nivolumab, alone or with ipilimumab. Receptor source: an adult with non-small cell lung cancer.

The chain couples TRBV7-2 to TRBJ2-7; the D is unclear. Trimming pared 6 bases from V and 3 bases from J, leaving 6 bases between. The CDR3 loop spans 11 amino acids. CDR1 SGHTA and CDR2 FQGNSA come from the germline V gene. The CDR3 nucleotides are TGTGCCAGCAGTTCACTCTACGAGCAGTACTTC. Amino acids: CASSSLYEQYF.

This sequence joins TRBV9 and TRBJ1-1; no clear D gene. The CDR3 contains 13 residues. The germline V gene has CDR1 SGDLS and CDR2 YYNGEE. Between the trimmed V and J ends, which lost 1 base and 1 base, there was a span of 5 bases. CDR3 loop: CASSVYPNTEAFF. The CDR3 DNA is TGTGCCAGCAGCGTATACCCGAACACTGAAGCTTTCTTT.

This clone has a handful of counts. Here the CDR3 DNA reads TGTGCCAGCAGCGCAAACAGCGGGACTTACAATGAGCAGTTCTTC. Encoded protein: CASSANSGTYNEQFF. The V and J genes are TRBV7-3 and TRBJ2-1, with 7 positions matching TRBD2. The CDR3 is 15 residues long. Germline CDR1 reads SGHTA; CDR2 reads FQGTGA. V was clipped by 5 bases and J by 4 bases; unmatched bases: 8.

The rearrangement links TRBV9 to TRBJ2-1; D may be TRBD1 (5 bases). CDR1 is SGDLS and CDR2 is YYNGEE in the germline V gene. The ends were cut back, 2 bases at V and 10 bases at J, with 13 bases in the middle. The CDR3 is 13 residues long. The CDR3 sequence: CASSVPSPGEQFF. CDR3 DNA sequence: TGTGCCAGCAGCGTCCCATCACCAGGGGAGCAGTTCTTC.

This clone is a singleton in its sample. This chain joins TRBV25-1 and TRBJ2-1, with D possibly TRBD2 on 6 matching bases. In germline, CDR1 is MGHDK, CDR2 SYGVNS. The ends were cut back, 3 bases at V and 6 bases at J, with 12 bases in the middle. This CDR3 is 14 amino acids long. The CDR3 bases are TGTGCCAGCAGTGAGGAGGGTTCCGGCAATGAGCAGTTCTTC. Amino acid sequence: CASSEEGSGNEQFF.

The rearrangement joins TRBV4-3 to TRBJ1-1, with 11 nucleotides matching TRBD1. Germline CDR1 LGHNA, CDR2 YSLEER. The CDR3 runs 15 residues. The ends lost 0 bases at V and 5 bases at J; junction bases unmatched: 2. CDR3 protein: CASSQEDRGLTEAFF. CDR3 sequence (DNA): TGCGCCAGCAGCCAAGAGGACAGGGGGCTTACTGAAGCTTTCTTT.

This chain connects TRBV29-1 to TRBJ2-7; the D is unclear. Trimming took 1 base from V and 5 from J, leaving 9 bases between them. The CDR3 is 12 amino acids. Germline values: CDR1 SQVTM, CDR2 ANQGSEA. The CDR3 region is CSVEAIGNEQYF. The CDR3 DNA is TGCAGCGTTGAAGCAATAGGGAACGAGCAGTACTTC.

This clone was seen a single time. The chain has TRBV9 and TRBJ1-4; no clear D gene. The V end lost 0 bases, the J end lost 7 bases, and 10 bases lay between the germline ends. Per germline, CDR1 SGDLS and CDR2 YYNGEE. The CDR3 has 14 residues. CDR3 nucleotides: TGTGCCAGCAGCGTAGGGGGAGGACGTGAAAAACTGTTTTTT. Amino acid sequence: CASSVGGGREKLFF.

V is TRBV29-1 and J is TRBJ2-2; 7 nucleotides match TRBD2. The V gene end was trimmed by 0 bases and the J gene end by 6 bases; junction bases not matched to a gene: 10. Germline loops: CDR1 SQVTM, CDR2 ANQGSEA. The CDR3 has 16 amino acids. The CDR3 sequence: CSVEDHNAGVSGELFF. The CDR3 DNA reads TGCAGCGTTGAAGATCATAATGCGGGAGTATCCGGGGAGCTGTTTTTT.

The chain recombines TRBV11-3 with TRBJ2-2, with 7 bases lining up with TRBD1. V shed 5 bases, J shed 7 bases, and the junction held 10 bases outside the gene matches. The CDR3 length is 15 residues. In germline, CDR1 is SGHNT, CDR2 YENEEA. CDR3 in amino acids: CASSVRQGPGGELFF. The CDR3 DNA reads as TGTGCCAGCAGCGTTCGACAGGGCCCGGGCGGGGAGCTGTTTTTT.

This clone was detected only once. The rearrangement links TRBV5-5 to TRBJ2-7; D is possibly TRBD2 (5 bases). The V end was cut by 2 bases, the J end by 0 bases, with 12 bases between. From germline, CDR1 is SGHKS and CDR2 YYEKEE (reference sequence). This CDR3 comprises 15 residues. The CDR3 nucleotides are TGTGCCAGCAGCTTCTTAACGGGGAGCTCCTACGAGCAGTACTTC. It codes for CASSFLTGSSYEQYF. Supplemented by reference TRBV5-5 and TRBJ2-7, the full variable domain reads DAGVTQSPTHLIKTRGQQVTLRCSPISGHKSVSWYQQVLGQGPQFIFQYYEKEERGRGNFPDRFSARQFPNYSSELNVNALLLGDSALYLCASSFLTGSSYEQYFGPGTRLTVT.

This clone occurred once. The gene calls are TRBV18 and TRBJ2-5, with TRBD2 as a possible D gene (6 bases). Germline CDR1 KGHSH, CDR2 LQKENI. CDR3 size: 19 residues. Trimming shortened V by 3 bases and J by 5 bases, and 28 bases separated the two germline ends. The CDR3 sequence is CASSPRSPERGGVRETQYF. CDR3 bases: TGTGCCAGCTCACCCAGGAGTCCAGAGAGAGGAGGGGTTCGGGAGACCCAGTACTTC. The whole variable domain, remainder taken from reference TRBV18 and TRBJ2-5, is NAGVMQNPRHLVRRRGQEARLRCSPMKGHSHVYWYRQLPEEGLKFMVYLQKENIIDESGMPKERFSAEFPKEGPSILRIQQVVRGDSAAYFCASSPRSPERGGVRETQYFGPGTRLLVL.

The chain recombines TRBV30 with TRBJ1-3; no clear D. From germline, CDR1 is GTSNPN and CDR2 SVGIG (reference sequence). CDR3 length equals 13 residues. Trimming pared 6 bases from V and 0 bases from J, leaving 9 bases between. The CDR3 loop reads CACLKSSGNTIYF. The CDR3, as DNA: TGTGCCTGCCTAAAGAGCTCTGGAAACACCATATATTTT.

The gene calls are TRBV4-3 and TRBJ1-2; D unresolved. The CDR3 extends over 14 amino acids. Per the germline V gene, CDR1 is LGHNA and CDR2 is YSLEER. Trimming pared 3 bases from V and 9 bases from J, leaving 17 bases between. CDR3 region: CASSQSMGGRSYTF. As DNA, the CDR3 is TGCGCCAGCAGCCAGTCAATGGGCGGGAGAAGCTACACCTTC.

The CDR3 nucleotides read TGTGCCAGCAGCGTAGGAGGGGCTGGAAAACTGTTTTTT. Translating it yields CASSVGGAGKLFF. This rearrangement joins TRBV9 to TRBJ1-4; TRBD1 is a possible D gene (5 bases). The CDR3 sequence is 13 residues long. The germline gives CDR1 SGDLS, CDR2 YYNGEE. V lost 0 bases to trimming and J lost 10 bases, with 10 bases between them.

This chain joins TRBV6-1 and TRBJ2-7, with TRBD1 matching over 8 bases. Germline V CDR1 and CDR2: MNHNS, SASEGT. This CDR3 region has 13 residues. Unmatched junction bases numbered 4, after V lost 7 bases and J lost 2 bases. The CDR3 loop reads CASIRTGPYEQYF. The DNA for the CDR3 is TGTGCCAGCATTAGGACAGGGCCCTACGAGCAGTACTTC.

In its sample, this clone was seen once. The chain has TRBV6-5 and TRBJ2-1; possibly TRBD2 for D (7 bases). CDR1 is MNHEY, CDR2 SVGAGI, per germline. This CDR3 region has 15 residues. Trimming left V 2 bases short and J 8 bases short, with 16 bases between. The CDR3 here is CASSYREGGRDEQFF. The DNA of the CDR3 is TGTGCCAGCAGTTACAGGGAGGGGGGGAGAGATGAGCAGTTCTTC.

The chain combines TRBV7-9 with TRBJ2-1; either TRBD1 or TRBD2 may fit D (5 bases each). Germline V gives CDR1 SEHNR, CDR2 FQNEAQ (reference sequence). V lost 5 bases, J lost 2 bases, and 13 bases lay in between. This CDR3 is built from 15 residues. The CDR3 nucleotides read TGTGCCAGCAGCGGGACCGCCGAGCCCTACAATGAGCAGTTCTTC. Translation gives CASSGTAEPYNEQFF.

The chain joins TRBV6-6 to TRBJ2-7; D is possibly TRBD2 (6 bases). The CDR3 has 13 amino acids. In germline, CDR1 is MNHNY, CDR2 SVGAGI (reference sequence). The V end was cut by 6 bases, the J end by 2 bases, with 11 bases between. CDR3 sequence: CASSTGLPYEQYF. DNA of the CDR3: TGTGCCAGCAGCACGGGACTCCCCTACGAGCAGTACTTC.

The V gene is TRBV29-1, the J gene TRBJ2-7, with D maybe TRBD2 (5 bases). The CDR3 covers 12 residues. CDR1 and CDR2 (germline): SQVTM, ANQGSEA. Trimming shortened V by 6 bases and J by 0 bases, and 9 bases separated the two germline ends. CDR3 amino acids: CSVGLSSYEQYF. CDR3 DNA sequence: TGCAGCGTCGGACTGTCCTCCTACGAGCAGTACTTC.